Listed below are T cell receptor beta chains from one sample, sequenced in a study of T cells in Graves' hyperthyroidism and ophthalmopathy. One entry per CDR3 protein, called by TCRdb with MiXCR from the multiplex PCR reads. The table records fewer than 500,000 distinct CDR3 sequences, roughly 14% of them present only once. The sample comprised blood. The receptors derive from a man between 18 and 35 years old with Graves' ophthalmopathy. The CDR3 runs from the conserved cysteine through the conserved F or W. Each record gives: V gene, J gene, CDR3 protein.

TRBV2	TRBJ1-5	CASGRDSNQPQHF
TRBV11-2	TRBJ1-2	CASSLDTGYLYGYTF
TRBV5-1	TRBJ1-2	CASSLEEGRGGYTF
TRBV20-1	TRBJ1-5	CSAPDLYSNQPQHF
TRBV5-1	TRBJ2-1	CASSLRTSGSSEQFF
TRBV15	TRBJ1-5	CATGEAGGGQPQHF
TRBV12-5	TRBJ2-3	CASGFFLGGRTDTQYF
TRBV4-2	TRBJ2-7	CASSQSTSHHEQYF
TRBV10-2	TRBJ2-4	CASSEGLTGIMAKNIQYF
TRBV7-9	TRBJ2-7	CASSLTGGLGGREQYF
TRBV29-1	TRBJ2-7	CSGGQAYGQYF